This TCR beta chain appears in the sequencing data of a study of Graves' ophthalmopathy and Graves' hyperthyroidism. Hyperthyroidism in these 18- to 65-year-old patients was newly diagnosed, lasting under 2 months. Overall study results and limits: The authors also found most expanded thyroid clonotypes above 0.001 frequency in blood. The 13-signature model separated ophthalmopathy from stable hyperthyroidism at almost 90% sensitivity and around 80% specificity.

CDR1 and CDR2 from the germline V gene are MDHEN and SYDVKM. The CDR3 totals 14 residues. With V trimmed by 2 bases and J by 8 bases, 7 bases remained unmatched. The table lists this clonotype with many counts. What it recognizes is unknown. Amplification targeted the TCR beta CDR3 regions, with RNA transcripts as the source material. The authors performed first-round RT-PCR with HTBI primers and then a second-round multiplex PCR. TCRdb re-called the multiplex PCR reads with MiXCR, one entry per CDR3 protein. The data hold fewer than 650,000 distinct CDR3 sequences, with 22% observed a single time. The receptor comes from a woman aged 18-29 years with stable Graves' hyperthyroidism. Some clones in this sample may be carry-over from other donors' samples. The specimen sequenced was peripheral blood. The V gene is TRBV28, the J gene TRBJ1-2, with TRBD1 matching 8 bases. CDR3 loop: CASSLPGQAGGYTF. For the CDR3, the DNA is TGTGCCAGCAGTTTACCGGGACAGGCAGGGGGCTACACCTTC.